Detailed here is one T cell receptor (beta chain). The data stem from a study of T cell changes during pregnancy in multiple sclerosis. Measured with immunoSEQ multiplex PCR; TCRdb has only the in-frame clones, and not every one. In the table there are about 26,000 clones, roughly 87% of which are singletons. V dropped 5 bases and J dropped 6; count of bases not matched to a gene: 6. The CDR3 has 14 amino acids. Per germline, CDR1 PRHDT and CDR2 FYEKMQ (reference sequence). The sequence came from a female donor with multiple sclerosis, enrolled in a pregnancy study. The chain employs TRBV13 and TRBJ1-2, with TRBD1 matching 10 bases. The source was CD8+ T cells from peripheral blood mononuclear cells, collected in the second trimester of pregnancy. The CDR3 DNA reads as TGTGCCAGCAGCCACATGACAGGGGGCGATGGCTACACCTTC. It codes for CASSHMTGGDGYTF.